These 17 T cell receptor beta chains were sequenced from one sample in a study of T-cell memory formation after mild COVID-19. MiXCR, applied by TCRdb to the 5' RACE reads, yields one record per CDR3 protein. The top ten hold roughly 40% of the sample, which has 110,000 or so distinct CDR3 sequences, around a fifth seen once. Sequencing used PBMCs or a T cell subset sorted from them (not recorded which). The receptor source for this set is a man aged 18 to 30 who had mild COVID-19 (a few samples of this study predate the infection). Cell type and time point are not known.

The table lists this clonotype with a few counts. For the CDR3, the DNA is TGTGCCAGCAGTTTTGGGGACAGGGGACATGGCTACACCTTC. It translates to CASSFGDRGHGYTF. This rearrangement joins TRBV27 to TRBJ1-2; TRBD1 aligns across 10 bases. The CDR3 is 14 amino acids. Per germline, CDR1 MNHEY and CDR2 SMNVEV (reference sequence). V lost 3 bases to trimming and J lost 6 bases; unmatched junction nucleotides: 4.

This clonotype occurred once. The chain is built from TRBV10-3 and TRBJ2-1, with D perhaps matching TRBD1 (5 bases). Germline V gives CDR1 ENHRY, CDR2 SYGVKD. Trimming stripped 0 bases from V and 7 bases from J, with 19 bases between. The CDR3 has 17 residues. The CDR3 DNA sequence: TGTGCCATCAGTGAGTCGGGGCGAAAAGAGGTCTGGAATGAGCAGTTCTTC. Translation gives CAISESGRKEVWNEQFF.

The rearrangement uses TRBV24-1 and TRBJ2-2; no clear D gene. In germline, CDR1 is KGHDR, CDR2 SFDVKD. The V and J ends lost 0 bases and 1 base respectively, with 5 bases between them. CDR3 length: 15 amino acids. CDR3 region: CATSDLNQNTGELFF. The CDR3 DNA follows: TGTGCCACCAGTGATTTGAACCAGAACACCGGGGAGCTGTTTTTT.

The chain uses TRBV2 and TRBJ2-5, with 8 bases matching TRBD2. V shed 6 bases, J shed 4 bases, and the junction held 4 bases outside the gene matches. This CDR3 contains 13 residues. CDR1 and CDR2 from the germline V gene are SNHLY and FYNNEI. The chain's CDR3 is CASRDSGGETQYF. CDR3 nucleotides: TGTGCCAGCAGGGACAGCGGGGGAGAGACCCAGTACTTC.

The rearrangement joins TRBV12-3 or TRBV12-4 to TRBJ2-2; 8 bases align to TRBD2. With 3 bases clipped from V and 4 bases from J, the junction kept 7 bases outside the gene matches. This CDR3 has 16 residues. The CDR3 bases are TGTGCCAGCAGTTTCGCGGACGGGGGGGCCACCGGGGAGCTGTTTTTT. Translated: CASSFADGGATGELFF.

The CDR3 is CASSYSSQFSSPLHF. The CDR3 bases are TGTGCCAGCAGTTACTCGTCACAGTTTTCTTCACCCCTCCACTTT. The chain carries TRBV6-5 and TRBJ1-6; D call uncertain. The CDR3 is 15 amino acids. V was pared by 0 bases and J by 9 bases, with 12 bases between. Germline values: CDR1 MNHEY, CDR2 SVGAGI.

V is TRBV19 and J is TRBJ2-2, with D possibly matching TRBD1 (6 bases). This CDR3 comprises 13 residues. Trimming left V 4 bases short and J 4 bases short, with 7 bases between. The germline V gene encodes CDR1 LNHDA and CDR2 SQIVND (reference sequence). The CDR3 is CASSNRATGELFF. In DNA form, the CDR3 reads TGTGCCAGTAGTAACAGGGCCACCGGGGAGCTGTTTTTT.

This clonotype was detected only a few times. The V and J genes are TRBV29-1 and TRBJ2-7; D is undetermined. Germline loops: CDR1 SQVTM, CDR2 ANQGSEA. CDR3 size: 18 residues. Trimming took off 2 bases at V and 0 bases at J, with 23 bases between the two ends. The CDR3 DNA follows: TGCAGCGTTGAAAGGACGAAAACCACCCCCTGGAGCTCCTACGAGCAGTACGTC. It is translated as CSVERTKTTPWSSYEQYV.

This CDR3 is CASSLTILAKNIQYF. In nucleotides, the CDR3 is TGTGCCAGCAGCTTAACAATACTAGCCAAAAACATTCAGTACTTC. The chain has TRBV6-4 and TRBJ2-4, with unresolved D. V lost 6 bases and J lost 0, with 12 bases in between. Germline CDR1 is MRHNA and CDR2 is SNTAGT. The CDR3 spans 15 residues.

This rearrangement joins TRBV7-8 to TRBJ2-7, with D maybe TRBD1 (5 bases). V shed 4 bases and J shed 3 bases, with 7 bases lying between them. Germline CDR1 is SGHVS and CDR2 is FQNEAQ. CDR3 size: 12 residues. CDR3 DNA: TGTGCCAGCAGCTCAGGGAACTACGAGCAGTACTTC. Translating gives CASSSGNYEQYF.

The chain recombines TRBV9 with TRBJ2-7; 8 nucleotides agree with TRBD1. J lost 2 bases, V lost 3 bases, and 4 bases had no gene match. CDR1 is SGDLS, CDR2 YYNGEE, per germline. The CDR3 loop spans 14 amino acids. The CDR3 DNA follows: TGTGCCAGCAGCGACGGACAGGGAGCCTACGAGCAGTACTTC. Translation: CASSDGQGAYEQYF.

This clonotype was counted between two and nine times. V gene TRBV13 combines with J gene TRBJ2-1, with D uncertain. CDR1 is PRHDT, CDR2 FYEKMQ, per germline (reference sequence). The CDR3 totals 12 residues. The ends were cut back, 5 bases at V and 0 bases at J, with 2 bases in the middle. For the CDR3, the DNA is TGTGCCAGCAGCCCCTCCTACAATGAGCAGTTCTTC. Protein product: CASSPSYNEQFF.

The chain's CDR3 is CASSSRQDGIADEKLFF. In DNA form, the CDR3 reads TGTGCCAGCAGCTCTCGACAAGACGGGATTGCTGATGAAAAACTGTTTTTT. V gene TRBV7-9 combines with J gene TRBJ1-4, with D unresolved. The CDR3 totals 17 residues. The V gene's germline CDR1 is SEHNR and CDR2 FQNEAQ (reference sequence). Trimming removed 4 bases at V and 6 bases at J, with 21 bases between.

This clonotype has at least ten counts. The chain is built from TRBV20-1 and TRBJ1-1; possible D gene TRBD1, 5 bases. This CDR3 contains 15 residues. Germline V gene sequence: CDR1 DFQATT, CDR2 SNEGSKA (reference sequence). V lost 5 bases, J lost 5 bases, and 21 bases lay in between. The chain's CDR3 is CSAPRLGRWDTEAFF. The CDR3 DNA follows: TGCAGTGCTCCTAGATTGGGGCGCTGGGATACTGAAGCTTTCTTT.

This clonotype was observed a handful of times. The CDR3 DNA sequence: TGTGCCATCAGTGAATTCGGAGTAGCGGGGGATGTCGGGGAGCTGTTTTTT. Its translation is CAISEFGVAGDVGELFF. This rearrangement joins TRBV10-3 to TRBJ2-2, with 9 positions matching TRBD2. V lost 3 bases to trimming and J lost 7 bases; unmatched junction nucleotides: 12. CDR1 and CDR2 from the germline V gene are ENHRY and SYGVKD. This CDR3 spans 17 amino acids.

The chain links TRBV6-6 to TRBJ2-1; D is possibly TRBD1 (6 bases). This CDR3 is built from 13 residues. Germline V gene data show CDR1 as MNHNY and CDR2 as SVGAGI (reference sequence). Trimming removed 7 bases from V and 3 bases from J, with 10 bases in between. The CDR3 region is CASTPQGYNEQFF. As DNA, the CDR3 is TGTGCCAGCACTCCACAGGGCTACAATGAGCAGTTCTTC.

This clonotype was detected a few times. The chain is built from TRBV4-1 and TRBJ1-1; weak D call: TRBD1 (5 bases). V was cut by 3 bases and J by 1 base, with 9 bases left in between. This CDR3 comprises 14 residues. Germline CDR1 reads MGHRA; CDR2 reads YSYEKL. The CDR3 here is CASSHWQGNTEAFF. The CDR3 DNA is TGCGCCAGCAGCCATTGGCAGGGGAACACTGAAGCTTTCTTT.